What follows are 5 T cell receptor beta chains derived from one specimen sequenced in a study of T cell repertoires in ileal Crohn's disease (dated by TCRdb to the late 2010s). Library generation was performed with the immunoSEQ multiplex PCR assay. The source is immuneACCESS, and TCRdb retained only in-frame sequences with V and J called. Part of the clones is not carried over; for the studies checked, unresolved V genes explain less than half of this, and the remainder is unexplained. The sample contains 4,100 or so clones, 85% of them found a single time. The ten largest clones take up roughly 13% of the sample. What the time point label conveys for this sample: neoterminal ileum biopsy at postoperative endoscopy, about 6 months after surgery. The sequencing sample was made of ileal tissue. The receptors come from an adult with Crohn's disease.

The gene calls are TRBV11-1 and TRBJ2-3; D perhaps matches TRBD1 (6 bases). This CDR3 has 17 amino acids. The V end lost 5 bases, the J end lost 2 bases, and 20 bases lay between the germline ends. CDR1 and CDR2 (germline): SGHAT, FQDESV (reference sequence). The CDR3 here is CASSPFLPGHSTDTQYF. The CDR3 DNA sequence: TGTGCCAGCAGCCCTTTTCTTCCGGGACATTCCACAGATACGCAGTATTTT.

This chain connects TRBV5-1 to TRBJ2-4; 9 bases are a match to TRBD1. Trimming took 4 bases from V and 0 from J; bases not matched to a gene: 8. This CDR3 region has 17 residues. The germline gives CDR1 SGHRS, CDR2 YFSETQ. The CDR3 nucleotides read TGCGCCAGCAGCCTTGGTGCGGACAGGGGAGCCAAAAACATTCAGTACTTC. It translates to CASSLGADRGAKNIQYF.

Only a few counts were recorded for this clone. The same CDR3 is also encoded by other DNA sequences in this sample. The rearrangement links TRBV4-3 to TRBJ2-1; D remains ambiguous. Per germline, CDR1 LGHNA and CDR2 YSLEER. The CDR3 loop spans 13 amino acids. V lost 1 base, J lost 6 bases, and 7 bases lay in between. The CDR3 protein is CASSQGPGNEQFF. CDR3 in DNA: TGCGCCAGCAGCCAAGGGCCGGGCAATGAGCAGTTCTTC.

The rearrangement uses TRBV7-2 and TRBJ1-4, with 7 bases lining up with TRBD1. The CDR3 contains 14 residues. From germline, CDR1 is SGHTA and CDR2 FQGNSA. V shed 7 bases and J 8 bases; nucleotides not matched to a gene: 10. The CDR3 coding sequence is TGTGCCAGCACCAACACAGGGGTGGGAGAAAAACTGTTTTTT. Translation gives CASTNTGVGEKLFF.

The chain has TRBV27 and TRBJ2-3, with TRBD2 matching 10 bases. Germline loops: CDR1 MNHEY, CDR2 SMNVEV (reference sequence). With V trimmed by 7 bases and J by 1 base, 8 bases remained unmatched. The CDR3 loop spans 16 amino acids. The CDR3 DNA follows: TGTGCCAGCACTCTGGAGCGGGGGGGCGGCACAGATACGCAGTATTTT. It translates to CASTLERGGGTDTQYF.